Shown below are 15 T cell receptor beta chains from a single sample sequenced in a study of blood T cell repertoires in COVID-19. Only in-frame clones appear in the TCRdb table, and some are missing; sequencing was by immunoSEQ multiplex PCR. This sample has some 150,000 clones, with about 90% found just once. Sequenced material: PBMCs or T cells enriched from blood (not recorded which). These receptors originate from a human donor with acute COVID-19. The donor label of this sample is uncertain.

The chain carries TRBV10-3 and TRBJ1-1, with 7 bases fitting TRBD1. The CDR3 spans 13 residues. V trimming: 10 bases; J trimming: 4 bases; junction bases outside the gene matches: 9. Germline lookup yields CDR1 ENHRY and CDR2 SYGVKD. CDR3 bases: TGTGCCACCGATACAGGGGTGGGCACTGAAGCTTTCTTT. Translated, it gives CATDTGVGTEAFF.

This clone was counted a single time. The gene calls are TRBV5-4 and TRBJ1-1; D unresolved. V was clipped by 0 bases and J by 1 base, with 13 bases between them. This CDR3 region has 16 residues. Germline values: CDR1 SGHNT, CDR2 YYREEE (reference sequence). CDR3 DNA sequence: TGTGCCAGCAGCTTGGGACTTCGAGGCCAGAACACTGAAGCTTTCTTT. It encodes CASSLGLRGQNTEAFF.

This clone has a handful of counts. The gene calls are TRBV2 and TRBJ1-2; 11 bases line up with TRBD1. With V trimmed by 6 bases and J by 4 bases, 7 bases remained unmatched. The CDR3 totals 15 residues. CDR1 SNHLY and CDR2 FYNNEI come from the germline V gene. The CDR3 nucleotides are TGTGCCAGCAGGCCGGACAGGGGGCCGGGCTATGGCTACACCTTC. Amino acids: CASRPDRGPGYGYTF.

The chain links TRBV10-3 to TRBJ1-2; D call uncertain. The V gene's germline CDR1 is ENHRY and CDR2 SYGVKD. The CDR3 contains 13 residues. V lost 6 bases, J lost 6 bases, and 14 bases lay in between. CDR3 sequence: CAISGGLTDGYTF. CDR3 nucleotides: TGTGCCATCAGCGGAGGACTTACCGATGGCTACACCTTC.

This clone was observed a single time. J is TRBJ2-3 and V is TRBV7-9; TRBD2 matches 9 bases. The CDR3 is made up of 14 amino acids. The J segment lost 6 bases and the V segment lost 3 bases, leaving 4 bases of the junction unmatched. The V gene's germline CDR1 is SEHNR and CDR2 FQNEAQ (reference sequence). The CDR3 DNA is TGTGCCAGCAGCTTTAGCGGGGGTGGGGATACGCAGTATTTT. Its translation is CASSFSGGGDTQYF.

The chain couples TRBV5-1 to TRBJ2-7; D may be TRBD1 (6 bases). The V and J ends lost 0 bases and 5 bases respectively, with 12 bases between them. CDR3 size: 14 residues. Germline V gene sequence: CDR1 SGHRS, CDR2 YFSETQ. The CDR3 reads CASSLGHREDEQYF. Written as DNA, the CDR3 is TGCGCCAGCAGCTTGGGTCACAGGGAAGACGAGCAGTACTTC.

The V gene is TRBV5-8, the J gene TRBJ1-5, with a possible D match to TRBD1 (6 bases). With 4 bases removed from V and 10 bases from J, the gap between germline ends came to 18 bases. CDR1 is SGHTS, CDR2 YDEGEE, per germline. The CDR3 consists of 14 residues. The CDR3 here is CASSLPTGLFPQHF. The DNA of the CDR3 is TGTGCCAGCAGCCTCCCGACAGGTCTCTTTCCCCAGCATTTT.

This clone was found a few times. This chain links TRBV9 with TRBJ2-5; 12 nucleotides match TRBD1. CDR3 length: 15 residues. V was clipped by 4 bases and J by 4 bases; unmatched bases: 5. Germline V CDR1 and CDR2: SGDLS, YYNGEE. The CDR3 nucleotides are TGTGCCAGCAGCAGGGGACAGGGGGCGCGAGAGACCCAGTACTTC. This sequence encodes CASSRGQGARETQYF.

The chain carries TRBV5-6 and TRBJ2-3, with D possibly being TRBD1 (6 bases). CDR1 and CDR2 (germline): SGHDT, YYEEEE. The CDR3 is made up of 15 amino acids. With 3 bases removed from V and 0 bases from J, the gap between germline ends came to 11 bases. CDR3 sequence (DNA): TGTGCCAGCAGCTCGGCAGGGGATAGCACAGATACGCAGTATTTT. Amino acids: CASSSAGDSTDTQYF.

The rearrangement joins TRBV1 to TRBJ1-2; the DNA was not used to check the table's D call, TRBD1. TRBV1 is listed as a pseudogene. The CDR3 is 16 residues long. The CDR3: CTSSQIRGNANYGYTF. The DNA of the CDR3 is TGCACCAGCAGCCAAATTAGGGGGAACGCTAACTATGGCTACACCTTC.

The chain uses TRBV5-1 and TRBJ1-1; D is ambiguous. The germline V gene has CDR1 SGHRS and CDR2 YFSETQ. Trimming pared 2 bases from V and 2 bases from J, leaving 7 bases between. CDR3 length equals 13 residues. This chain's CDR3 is CASSFNLNTEAFF. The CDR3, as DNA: TGCGCCAGCAGCTTTAACTTAAACACTGAAGCTTTCTTT.

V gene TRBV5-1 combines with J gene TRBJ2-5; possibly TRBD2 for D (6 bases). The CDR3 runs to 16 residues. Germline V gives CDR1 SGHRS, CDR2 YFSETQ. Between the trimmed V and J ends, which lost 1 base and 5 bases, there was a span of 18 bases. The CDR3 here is CASSLSLARPGETQYF. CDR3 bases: TGCGCCAGCAGCTTGTCCCTAGCGAGACCCGGGGAGACCCAGTACTTC. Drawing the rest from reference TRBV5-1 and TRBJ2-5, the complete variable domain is KAGVTQTPRYLIKTRGQQVTLSCSPISGHRSVSWYQQTPGQGLQFLFEYFSETQRNKGNFPGRFSGRQFSNSRSEMNVSTLELGDSALYLCASSLSLARPGETQYFGPGTRLLVL.

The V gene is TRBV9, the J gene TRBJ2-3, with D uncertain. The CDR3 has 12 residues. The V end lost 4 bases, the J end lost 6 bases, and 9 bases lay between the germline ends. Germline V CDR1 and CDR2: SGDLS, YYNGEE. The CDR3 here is CASSRFADTQYF. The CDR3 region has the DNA TGTGCCAGCAGCCGTTTTGCGGATACGCAGTATTTT.

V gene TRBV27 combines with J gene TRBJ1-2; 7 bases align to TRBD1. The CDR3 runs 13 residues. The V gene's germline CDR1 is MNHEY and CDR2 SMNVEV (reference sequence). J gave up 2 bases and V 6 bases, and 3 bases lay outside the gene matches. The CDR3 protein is CASRRDRNYGYTF. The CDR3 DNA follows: TGTGCCAGCAGGCGGGACAGAAACTATGGCTACACCTTC.

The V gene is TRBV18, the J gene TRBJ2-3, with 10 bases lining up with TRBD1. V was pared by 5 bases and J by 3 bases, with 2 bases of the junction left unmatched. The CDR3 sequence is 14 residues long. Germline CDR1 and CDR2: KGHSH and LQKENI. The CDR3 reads CASSSGQGTDTQYF. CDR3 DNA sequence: TGTGCCAGCTCATCGGGACAGGGGACAGATACGCAGTATTTT.